Shown below are 30 T cell receptor beta chains from a single sample sequenced in a study of blood T cell repertoires in COVID-19. TCRdb keeps only in-frame clones here, not all; method: immunoSEQ multiplex PCR. Of 250,000 to 400,000 clones in the sample, 75% to 90% were seen once. The specimen sequenced was PBMCs or T cells enriched from blood (not recorded which). The receptors derive from a man between 60 and 70 years old who had recovered from COVID-19.

The gene calls are TRBV11-2 and TRBJ1-2; D gene uncertain. The CDR3 is 12 residues long. The V and J ends lost 4 bases and 4 bases respectively, with 7 bases between them. Germline V CDR1 and CDR2: SGHAT, FQNNGV. The CDR3 nucleotides read TGTGCCAGCAGCTCGGGAGGCTATGGCTACACCTTC. This codes for CASSSGGYGYTF.

The genes are TRBV11-3 and TRBJ2-3; 7 positions agree with TRBD2. V gave up 0 bases and J gave up 4 bases; unmatched junction bases: 13. The V gene's germline CDR1 is SGHNT and CDR2 YENEEA. This CDR3 region has 18 residues. CDR3 DNA sequence: TGTGCCAGCAGCTTAGATCCCGCGGGGGAGGTTCGGGCAGATACGCAGTATTTT. Translated: CASSLDPAGEVRADTQYF.

The genes are TRBV19 and TRBJ2-1, with 10 bases lining up with TRBD2. Germline CDR1 reads LNHDA; CDR2 reads SQIVND (reference sequence). The V and J ends lost 3 bases and 7 bases, in that order; junction bases with no gene match: 12. This CDR3 region has 17 residues. This CDR3 is CASSIRLAGESWNEQFF. Written as DNA, the CDR3 is TGTGCCAGTAGTATTAGGCTAGCGGGAGAGTCTTGGAATGAGCAGTTCTTC.

J is TRBJ2-5 and V is TRBV28; D might be TRBD2 (6 bases). V dropped 3 bases and J dropped 4 bases, with 9 bases sitting between them. This CDR3 has 13 amino acids. Germline lookup yields CDR1 MDHEN and CDR2 SYDVKM. The CDR3: CASSLRGLETQYF. The DNA of the CDR3 is TGTGCCAGCAGTTTGAGGGGACTAGAGACCCAGTACTTC. The entire variable domain, with the rest obtained from reference TRBV28 and TRBJ2-5, is as follows: DVKVTQSSRYLVKRTGEKVFLECVQDMDHENMFWYRQDPGLGLRLIYFSYDVKMKEKGDIPEGYSVSREKKERFSLILESASTNQTSMYLCASSLRGLETQYFGPGTRLLVL.

The rearrangement uses TRBV5-1 and TRBJ1-4, with TRBD1 matching 9 bases. The CDR3 extends over 16 amino acids. Germline lookup yields CDR1 SGHRS and CDR2 YFSETQ. The V segment lost 4 bases and the J segment 0 bases; nucleotides outside the gene matches: 4. CDR3 nucleotides: TGCGCCAGCAGCAGGGACAGGGCCGCAACTAATGAAAAACTGTTTTTT. Its protein product is CASSRDRAATNEKLFF.

The chain carries TRBV10-1 and TRBJ2-1, with 7 bases that match TRBD2. The ends lost 4 bases at V and 2 bases at J; junction bases unmatched: 5. In germline, CDR1 is WNHNN, CDR2 SYGVQD (reference sequence). This CDR3 comprises 15 residues. The CDR3 protein is CASSVYSGPYNEQFF. The DNA of the CDR3 is TGCGCCAGCAGTGTCTATAGCGGGCCCTACAATGAGCAGTTCTTC.

The V gene is TRBV19, the J gene TRBJ1-4; 8 bases map to TRBD1. Germline V CDR1 and CDR2: LNHDA, SQIVND (reference sequence). V shed 7 bases, J shed 3 bases, and the junction held 7 bases outside the gene matches. This CDR3 region has 15 residues. The CDR3 region has the DNA TGTGCCAGTACTCCCAGGACAGGGCCTAATGAAAAACTGTTTTTT. Translation: CASTPRTGPNEKLFF.

The V and J genes are TRBV21-1 and TRBJ2-5; no check of the table's D call, TRBD2, against the DNA was made. TRBV21-1 is annotated as a pseudogene. The CDR3 is made up of 17 amino acids. CDR3 loop: CASSASRSWESWETQYF. The CDR3 coding sequence is TGTGCCAGCAGCGCGTCCCGGAGTTGGGAGAGTTGGGAGACCCAGTACTTC.

The rearrangement links TRBV19 to TRBJ2-7, with 9 bases fitting TRBD1. Germline V gene data show CDR1 as LNHDA and CDR2 as SQIVND (reference sequence). This CDR3 comprises 14 residues. Trimming at V came to 6 bases and at J to 0 bases, leaving 3 bases not matched to a gene. The CDR3 region has the DNA TGTGCCAGTAGAGACAGGGGGACCTCCTACGAGCAGTACTTC. Translated: CASRDRGTSYEQYF.

This clone has only one observation. V and J are TRBV5-6 and TRBJ2-7; 7 bases map to TRBD1. This CDR3 spans 14 amino acids. The V gene's germline CDR1 is SGHDT and CDR2 YYEEEE. V dropped 2 bases and J dropped 0; count of bases not matched to a gene: 2. The CDR3 DNA reads TGTGCCAGCAGCTTCGGGACAGTCTCCTACGAGCAGTACTTC. Encoded protein: CASSFGTVSYEQYF.

This chain joins TRBV5-1 and TRBJ2-2, with a tentative D call TRBD2 (8 bases). The germline gives CDR1 SGHRS, CDR2 YFSETQ. This CDR3 spans 15 amino acids. Between the trimmed V and J ends, which lost 4 bases and 3 bases, there was a span of 13 bases. In DNA, the CDR3 is TGCGCCAGCAGCGGGACAGCGGGAGACACCGGGGAGCTGTTTTTT. Amino acids: CASSGTAGDTGELFF. The full variable domain, rest sourced from reference TRBV5-1 and TRBJ2-2, is KAGVTQTPRYLIKTRGQQVTLSCSPISGHRSVSWYQQTPGQGLQFLFEYFSETQRNKGNFPGRFSGRQFSNSRSEMNVSTLELGDSALYLCASSGTAGDTGELFFGEGSRLTVL.

The rearrangement joins TRBV7-9 to TRBJ1-4, with TRBD1 matching 10 bases. Losses at the gene ends were 4 bases for V and 5 bases for J; bases not matched to a gene: 4. The CDR3 has 15 amino acids. The germline V gene encodes CDR1 SEHNR and CDR2 FQNEAQ (reference sequence). The CDR3 DNA is TGTGCCAGCAGCTACGGACAGGGGGAGAATGAAAAACTGTTTTTT. Its translation: CASSYGQGENEKLFF. The whole variable domain, filled in from reference TRBV7-9 and TRBJ1-4, reads DTGVSQNPRHKITKRGQNVTFRCDPISEHNRLYWYRQTLGQGPEFLTYFQNEAQLEKSRLLSDRFSAERPKGSFSTLEIQRTEQGDSAMYLCASSYGQGENEKLFFGSGTQLSVL.

The genes are TRBV4-1 and TRBJ1-1; D is perhaps TRBD1 (5 bases). Looked up from germline, CDR1 is MGHRA and CDR2 is YSYEKL. Trimming left V 4 bases short and J 0 bases short, with 15 bases between. This CDR3 is 16 amino acids long. This CDR3 reads CASSPRAMGMNTEAFF. The CDR3 DNA reads as TGCGCCAGCAGCCCCAGGGCGATGGGCATGAACACTGAAGCTTTCTTT.

The chain recombines TRBV2 with TRBJ2-2, with 8 positions matching TRBD1. The germline V gene has CDR1 SNHLY and CDR2 FYNNEI. This CDR3 contains 16 residues. V dropped 0 bases and J dropped 2; count of bases not matched to a gene: 2. The CDR3 reads CASSEARGLNTGELFF. DNA of the CDR3: TGTGCCAGCAGTGAAGCCAGGGGGCTTAACACCGGGGAGCTGTTTTTT.

The chain links TRBV19 to TRBJ2-3, with TRBD1 as a possible D gene (6 bases). The germline gives CDR1 LNHDA, CDR2 SQIVND (reference sequence). The length of the CDR3 is 14 residues. V lost 5 bases to trimming and J lost 4 bases, with 13 bases between them. The CDR3 sequence is CASSSDRWADTQYF. The CDR3 nucleotides read TGTGCCAGTAGTTCCGACAGGTGGGCAGATACGCAGTATTTT.

V usage is TRBV10-3 and J usage is TRBJ1-3, with D perhaps matching TRBD1 (6 bases). V was cut by 3 bases and J by 0 bases, with 12 bases left in between. From germline, CDR1 is ENHRY and CDR2 SYGVKD. The CDR3 has 16 residues. Here the CDR3 reads CAISDPRTVSGNTIYF. The CDR3 nucleotides read TGTGCCATCAGTGACCCCCGGACAGTCTCTGGAAACACCATATATTTT.

V usage is TRBV7-9 and J usage is TRBJ2-7; 13 nucleotides line up with TRBD2. Trimming removed 7 bases from V and 6 bases from J; junction bases left unmatched: 12. CDR1 is SEHNR, CDR2 FQNEAQ, per germline (reference sequence). This CDR3 has 16 residues. CDR3: CASTPRTSGSLGEQYF. In nucleotides, the CDR3 is TGTGCCAGCACCCCTCGGACTAGCGGGAGTCTTGGCGAGCAGTACTTC.

To note about this clone: Different DNA sequences within this sample yield the same CDR3. J is TRBJ2-2 and V is TRBV24-1, with TRBD1 identical over 9 bases. CDR1 is KGHDR, CDR2 SFDVKD, per germline. There are 16 residues in the CDR3. Trimming took 3 bases from V and 5 from J; bases not matched to a gene: 6. The CDR3 region is CATSDTGTGRTGELFF. As DNA, the CDR3 is TGTGCCACCAGTGATACCGGGACAGGGAGAACCGGGGAGCTGTTTTTT.

The rearrangement joins TRBV4-1 to TRBJ1-5; TRBD1 matches 10 bases. Germline CDR1 MGHRA, CDR2 YSYEKL. J gave up 6 bases and V 6 bases, and 14 bases lay outside the gene matches. The CDR3 sequence is 17 residues long. CDR3 residues: CASSRSPGQGTGQPQHF. The CDR3 nucleotides are TGCGCCAGCAGTCGTTCCCCGGGACAGGGGACCGGTCAGCCCCAGCATTTT.

The gene calls are TRBV6-1 and TRBJ1-5, with 7 nucleotides matching TRBD1. The length of the CDR3 is 17 residues. Germline CDR1 and CDR2: MNHNS and SASEGT. Losses at the gene ends were 4 bases for V and 0 bases for J; bases not matched to a gene: 9. The CDR3 sequence is CASSARGWENSNQPQHF. DNA for the CDR3: TGTGCCAGCAGTGCCAGGGGGTGGGAAAATAGCAATCAGCCCCAGCATTTT.

The V gene is TRBV6-2 or TRBV6-3, the J gene TRBJ1-2, with D possibly being TRBD1 (5 bases). This CDR3 spans 15 amino acids. Germline V gives CDR1 MNHEY, CDR2 SVGEGT. The ends were cut back, 4 bases at V and 2 bases at J, with 14 bases in the middle. CDR3 protein: CASSSPDRGNYGYTF. CDR3 nucleotides: TGTGCCAGCAGTTCCCCTGATAGGGGCAACTATGGCTACACCTTC.

The chain is built from TRBV6-4 and TRBJ2-1, with TRBD2 matching over 8 bases. CDR3 length equals 15 residues. The V and J ends lost 5 bases and 3 bases, in that order; junction bases with no gene match: 6. Germline CDR1 reads MRHNA; CDR2 reads SNTAGT. Written as DNA, the CDR3 is TGTGCCAGCAGTATGGGACTAGGGGTCTACAATGAGCAGTTCTTC. Its protein is CASSMGLGVYNEQFF.

The genes are TRBV28 and TRBJ1-2; 8 bases fit TRBD1. This CDR3 spans 15 amino acids. V lost 5 bases, J lost 4 bases, and 9 bases stayed unmatched. Germline lookup yields CDR1 MDHEN and CDR2 SYDVKM. The CDR3 protein is CASSNTGGRGYGYTF. CDR3 DNA sequence: TGTGCCAGCAGTAACACAGGGGGAAGAGGCTATGGCTACACCTTC.

The chain joins TRBV7-3 to TRBJ2-6; D is unresolved. The CDR3 has 16 residues. CDR1 and CDR2 (germline): SGHTA, FQGTGA. The V gene lost 0 bases and the J gene lost 0 bases, with 6 bases spanning the gap. The CDR3 sequence: CASSLTTGSGANVLTF. CDR3 DNA sequence: TGTGCCAGCAGCTTAACTACTGGCTCTGGGGCCAACGTCCTGACTTTC.

As for this clone: Other DNA sequences in the same sample also yield this CDR3. The chain couples TRBV6-5 to TRBJ2-7; 8 bases agree with TRBD1. This CDR3 spans 15 amino acids. Germline CDR1 MNHEY, CDR2 SVGAGI. After removal of 3 bases from V and 2 bases from J, the junction contained 6 bases not matched to a gene. Here the CDR3 DNA reads TGTGCCAGCAGTTATTCCGGGACAGGTACCTACGAGCAGTACTTC. Protein product: CASSYSGTGTYEQYF.

The count of this clone is one. V gene TRBV4-3 combines with J gene TRBJ2-7; D is possibly TRBD2 (6 bases). With 7 bases removed from V and 4 bases from J, the gap between germline ends came to 20 bases. Looked up from germline, CDR1 is LGHNA and CDR2 is YSLEER. This CDR3 has 15 amino acids. This chain's CDR3 is CASKVDRVGTYEQYF. CDR3 in DNA: TGCGCCAGCAAAGTAGATAGAGTAGGGACTTACGAGCAGTACTTC.

This chain links TRBV6-5 with TRBJ1-2; no clear D. In germline, CDR1 is MNHEY, CDR2 SVGAGI. The CDR3 length is 15 residues. The V end lost 5 bases, the J end lost 0 bases, and 13 bases lay between the germline ends. The DNA for the CDR3 is TGTGCCAGCAGTCTAACTCGGTCTGCTAACTATGGCTACACCTTC. Translated, it gives CASSLTRSANYGYTF.

The genes are TRBV18 and TRBJ2-5, with 11 bases that match TRBD2. After removal of 2 bases from V and 6 bases from J, the junction contained 17 bases not matched to a gene. The CDR3 runs to 19 residues. CDR1 is KGHSH and CDR2 is LQKENI in the germline V gene. The CDR3 protein is CASSPIGLAGGNSKKTQYF. CDR3 bases: TGTGCCAGCTCACCAATTGGCCTAGCGGGAGGAAACAGCAAGAAGACCCAGTACTTC.

The rearrangement uses TRBV15 and TRBJ2-2; no definite D call. V was clipped by 5 bases and J by 1 base, with 8 bases between them. Germline CDR1 and CDR2: LNHNV and YYDKDF (reference sequence). The CDR3 length is 14 residues. CDR3 in DNA: TGTGCCACCAGCCCCACAGAGAACACCGGGGAGCTGTTTTTT. Its protein product is CATSPTENTGELFF. The whole variable domain, remainder taken from reference TRBV15 and TRBJ2-2, is DAMVIQNPRYQVTQFGKPVTLSCSQTLNHNVMYWYQQKSSQAPKLLFHYYDKDFNNEADTPDNFQSRRPNTSFCFLDIRSPGLGDTAMYLCATSPTENTGELFFGEGSRLTVL.

This clone was found a few times. The chain is built from TRBV7-3 and TRBJ2-3; 7 bases match TRBD2. After removal of 3 bases from V and 1 base from J, the junction contained 7 bases not matched to a gene. CDR1 and CDR2 from the germline V gene are SGHTA and FQGTGA. The CDR3 is made up of 16 amino acids. CDR3 amino acids: CASSFSASGRTDTQYF. The CDR3 DNA sequence: TGTGCCAGCAGCTTTTCGGCTAGCGGACGCACAGATACGCAGTATTTT.